This entry concerns a single T cell receptor (beta chain). Its antigen remains unidentified. Repertoires were generated with immunoSEQ multiplex PCR, while TCRdb's copy carries only in-frame clones and drops some. The table shows about 110,000 clones, with roughly 87% occurring only once. The sample originates from a study of OX40 agonist ivuxolimab in advanced cancers. Germline-derived CDR1 and CDR2 are SGHTS and YDEGEE. The V gene lost 0 bases and the J gene lost 4 bases, with 13 bases spanning the gap. This CDR3 has 15 residues. Study conclusions and caveats: Some of the lowest clonal expansion was seen in partial responders at 0.1-3.0 mg/kg.

The material was CD4+ or CD8+ T cells sorted from blood, obtained in a trial of the OX40 agonist ivuxolimab. This chain links TRBV5-8 with TRBJ2-5; D tentatively fits TRBD1 or TRBD2 (6 bases each). This clonotype was sampled from an adult with an advanced solid tumor such as melanoma, head and neck, liver or kidney cancer. CDR3 nucleotide sequence: TGTGCCAGCAGCTTGGGCGGGACCAGGGGAGAGACCCAGTACTTC. It encodes CASSLGGTRGETQYF.